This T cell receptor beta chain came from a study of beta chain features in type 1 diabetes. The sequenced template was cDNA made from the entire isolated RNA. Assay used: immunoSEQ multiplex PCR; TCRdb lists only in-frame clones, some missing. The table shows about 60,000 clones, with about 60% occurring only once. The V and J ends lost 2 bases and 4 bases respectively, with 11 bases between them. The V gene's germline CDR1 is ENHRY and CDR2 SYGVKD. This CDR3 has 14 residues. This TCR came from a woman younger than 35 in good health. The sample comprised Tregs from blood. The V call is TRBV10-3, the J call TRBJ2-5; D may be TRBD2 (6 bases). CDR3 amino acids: CAISETAGGETQYF. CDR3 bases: TGTGCCATCAGTGAGACAGCCGGGGGAGAGACCCAGTACTTC.